Below are 22 T cell receptor beta chains sequenced from a single sample in a study of T-cell memory formation after mild COVID-19. MiXCR was run by TCRdb on the 5' RACE reads, yielding one entry per CDR3 protein. The data show about 350,000 distinct CDR3 sequences, with over 13% seen just once and 20% to 25% held by the top ten. Input material: PBMCs or a T cell subset sorted from them (not recorded which). The receptors shown here come from a young man who had mild COVID-19 (a few samples of this study predate the infection). Cell type and time point are not known.

The chain carries TRBV7-8 and TRBJ2-7, with 7 bases lining up with TRBD2. From germline, CDR1 is SGHVS and CDR2 FQNEAQ. There are 14 residues in the CDR3. Germline trimming cut 8 bases from V and 1 base from J; bases unmatched to any gene: 8. The CDR3 reads CASGRGSGSYEQYF. The CDR3 DNA follows: TGTGCCAGCGGGAGGGGCAGCGGGTCCTACGAGCAGTACTTC.

Only a few counts were recorded for this clonotype. The rearrangement joins TRBV30 to TRBJ1-1; no clear D. Germline V lookup: CDR1 GTSNPN, CDR2 SVGIG (reference sequence). V dropped 0 bases and J dropped 3 bases, with 17 bases sitting between them. The CDR3 loop spans 16 amino acids. Here the CDR3 reads CAWSVMAGRLHTEAFF. DNA for the CDR3: TGTGCCTGGAGTGTAATGGCAGGCCGGCTGCACACTGAAGCTTTCTTT.

The CDR3 nucleotides are TGTGCCATCAGTGGGGCAGGGGGCCTTCAAGGTGGGTTCAATCAGCCCCAGCATTTT. This encodes CAISGAGGLQGGFNQPQHF. This chain connects TRBV10-3 to TRBJ1-5; TRBD1 matches at 8 bases. V was clipped by 4 bases and J by 3 bases; unmatched bases: 17. CDR3 length: 19 amino acids. The germline V gene encodes CDR1 ENHRY and CDR2 SYGVKD.

The chain joins TRBV7-2 to TRBJ1-4, with D possibly being TRBD1 (5 bases). Germline CDR1 and CDR2: SGHTA and FQGNSA. The CDR3 extends over 15 amino acids. The V end lost 0 bases, the J end lost 8 bases, and 13 bases lay between the germline ends. The CDR3 reads CASSLAAGGREKLFF. CDR3 bases: TGTGCCAGCAGCTTAGCTGCCGGGGGAAGGGAAAAACTGTTTTTT. Combining the CDR3 with reference TRBV7-2 and TRBJ1-4 gives the whole variable domain GAGVSQSPSNKVTEKGKDVELRCDPISGHTALYWYRQSLGQGLEFLIYFQGNSAPDKSGLPSDRFSAERTGGSVSTLTIQRTQQEDSAVYLCASSLAAGGREKLFFGSGTQLSVL.

The chain combines TRBV30 with TRBJ2-1; 10 bases line up with TRBD1. V trimming: 8 bases; J trimming: 7 bases; junction bases outside the gene matches: 8. Germline V CDR1 and CDR2: GTSNPN, SVGIG (reference sequence). This CDR3 is built from 13 residues. The CDR3 loop reads CAAGTGVGNEQFF. CDR3 in DNA: TGTGCCGCAGGGACAGGGGTGGGAAATGAGCAGTTCTTC.

This clonotype was recorded a few times. This chain connects TRBV18 to TRBJ2-1, with 10 bases fitting TRBD1. The CDR3 totals 16 residues. V shed 1 base, J shed 8 bases, and the junction held 8 bases outside the gene matches. The germline V gene has CDR1 KGHSH and CDR2 LQKENI. The CDR3 sequence is CASSPRGRDRGHEQFF. In DNA, the CDR3 is TGTGCCAGCTCACCACGGGGCCGGGACAGGGGACATGAGCAGTTCTTC.

The chain uses TRBV10-3 and TRBJ2-5; either TRBD1 or TRBD2 may supply D (5 bases each). In germline, CDR1 is ENHRY, CDR2 SYGVKD. The CDR3 extends over 16 amino acids. V was clipped by 3 bases and J by 4 bases, with 18 bases between them. In DNA, the CDR3 is TGTGCCATCAGTGATGCCAAGGGGAGAACAGGAGAGACCCAGTACTTC. As protein: CAISDAKGRTGETQYF.

Concerning this clonotype: A much larger clonotype is one base distant, so this may be a read error. The chain recombines TRBV24-1 with TRBJ2-5; 8 bases match TRBD2. The CDR3 runs to 13 residues. CDR1 and CDR2 (germline): KGHDR, SFDVKD. The CDR3 DNA is TGTCCCACGCAGGGACTAGACCAAGAGACCCAGTACTTC. As protein: CPTQGLDQETQYF.

Note on this clonotype: One end of the junction varies from germline; a read error may be responsible. The chain employs TRBV6-2 or TRBV6-3 and TRBJ2-1, with D possibly being TRBD2 (5 bases). Germline-derived CDR1 and CDR2 are MNHEY and SVGEGT. This CDR3 has 15 residues. This CDR3 reads CAGRHLGGSYNEQFF. CDR3 nucleotides: TGTGCCGGCAGACACCTAGGAGGCTCCTACAATGAGCAGTTCTTC.

The table lists this clonotype with many counts. The chain carries TRBV12-3 or TRBV12-4 and TRBJ2-2; D ambiguous. The V end was cut by 4 bases, the J end by 7 bases, with 10 bases between. The CDR3 is 13 residues long. CDR3 nucleotides: TGTGCCAGCAGTTGGTTTGGGGTCGGGGAGCTGTTTTTT. Its translation is CASSWFGVGELFF.

This clonotype has a handful of counts. V is TRBV29-1 and J is TRBJ2-3, with TRBD1 matching 9 bases. J was trimmed by 2 bases and V by 7 bases; bases with no gene match: 7. The CDR3 length is 14 residues. CDR1 and CDR2 from the germline V gene are SQVTM and ANQGSEA. CDR3 in DNA: TGCAGCGCCCGACAGGGGGAACCCACAGATACGCAGTATTTT. It encodes CSARQGEPTDTQYF.

This clonotype was observed a few times. This sequence joins TRBV7-3 and TRBJ2-3, with TRBD1 as a possible D gene (6 bases). The CDR3 covers 15 residues. Per germline, CDR1 SGHTA and CDR2 FQGTGA. The V end lost 5 bases, the J end lost 3 bases, and 15 bases lay between the germline ends. CDR3: CASSPRTDVTDTQYF. The CDR3 coding sequence is TGTGCCAGCAGCCCGAGGACAGACGTAACAGATACGCAGTATTTT.

This clonotype was seen a few times. The chain links TRBV4-2 to TRBJ2-7; 7 positions agree with TRBD2. V shed 4 bases, J shed 2 bases, and the junction held 8 bases outside the gene matches. CDR1 is LGHNA and CDR2 is YNFKEQ in the germline V gene. This CDR3 spans 15 amino acids. The CDR3 DNA is TGTGCCAGCAGCCCAGAGCGGGGCACCACCTACGAGCAGTACTTC. Residues: CASSPERGTTYEQYF.

This clonotype appeared a few times. Written as DNA, the CDR3 is TGCAGTGTCCTACTGGCGCGGGGGGGAGGCAATGAGCAGTTCTTC. As protein: CSVLLARGGGNEQFF. The J gene is TRBJ2-1, the V gene TRBV20-1, with 9 bases matching TRBD2. Per germline, CDR1 DFQATT and CDR2 SNEGSKA (reference sequence). The V gene end was trimmed by 7 bases and the J gene end by 6 bases; junction bases not matched to a gene: 13. This CDR3 has 15 residues.

This clonotype was detected a few times. The chain links TRBV5-1 to TRBJ2-2; D is ambiguous. This CDR3 has 14 residues. Trimming removed 1 base at V and 6 bases at J, with 10 bases between. Germline V gives CDR1 SGHRS, CDR2 YFSETQ. The CDR3 here is CASSLLQSPGELFF. DNA of the CDR3: TGCGCCAGCAGCTTGCTTCAGTCCCCCGGGGAGCTGTTTTTT.

The V call is TRBV7-2, the J call TRBJ1-2; D remains unclear. The CDR3 totals 16 residues. V was pared by 1 base and J by 0 bases, with 12 bases between. Germline CDR1 is SGHTA and CDR2 is FQGNSA. The CDR3 reads CASSLEAGWANYGYTF. The CDR3 coding sequence is TGTGCCAGCAGCTTAGAGGCGGGGTGGGCTAACTATGGCTACACCTTC.

This clonotype was counted between two and nine times. The chain uses TRBV5-6 and TRBJ2-6; D may correspond to TRBD1 or TRBD2 (5 bases each). Germline V gene lookup returns CDR1 SGHDT and CDR2 YYEEEE. This CDR3 region has 14 residues. V lost 6 bases, J lost 0 bases, and 7 bases lay in between. CDR3 coding DNA: TGTGCCAGCATCGGGGCCTCTGGGGCCAACGTCCTGACTTTC. This sequence encodes CASIGASGANVLTF.

This chain joins TRBV5-1 and TRBJ2-1, with D tentatively TRBD1 (8 bases). The germline V and J ends were trimmed by 3 bases and 4 bases, with 14 bases remaining between them. CDR1 and CDR2 from the germline V gene are SGHRS and YFSETQ. The CDR3 is made up of 15 amino acids. The CDR3 region has the DNA TGCGCCAGCAGCTGGAACAGGGGGGGGTACAATGAGCAGTTCTTC. It encodes CASSWNRGGYNEQFF.

As regards this clonotype: Germline is not matched at one junction end, which may reflect a read error. The chain carries TRBV13 and TRBJ2-5; D call uncertain. The CDR3 is 11 amino acids. From germline, CDR1 is PRHDT and CDR2 FYEKMQ (reference sequence). The CDR3 DNA reads TGTGCCAGCAGCTTAGGGGGCCGGAGCTCTTTC. It yields the protein CASSLGGRSSF. The full variable domain, in which reference TRBV13 and TRBJ2-5 provide the parts outside the CDR3, is AAGVIQSPRHLIKEKRETATLKCYPIPRHDTVYWYQQGPGQDPQFLISFYEKMQSDKGSIPDRFSAQQFSDYHSELNMSSLELGDSALYFCASSLGGRSSFGPGTRLLVL.

This clonotype was observed many times. The chain links TRBV12-3 or TRBV12-4 to TRBJ2-3, with 7 bases aligning to TRBD2. The trim removed 1 base at V and 8 bases at J, leaving 6 bases unmatched. This CDR3 is 14 amino acids long. CDR3 DNA: TGTGCCAGCAGTTTAGACGGCGGGAGCGGTACGCAGTATTTT. Protein: CASSLDGGSGTQYF.

This clonotype has more than one count but fewer than ten. This chain uses TRBV24-1 with TRBJ2-3, with D perhaps TRBD1 (6 bases). V was shortened by 2 bases and J by 1 base, with 9 bases between the two germline ends. Per germline, CDR1 KGHDR and CDR2 SFDVKD. The CDR3 is made up of 15 amino acids. For the CDR3, the DNA is TGTGCCACCAGTGATTCGACAGGCCGCACAGATACGCAGTATTTT. This encodes CATSDSTGRTDTQYF.

This clonotype came up a few times. The J gene is TRBJ1-6, the V gene TRBV6-5, with no clear D. CDR3 length: 14 residues. Germline-derived CDR1 and CDR2 are MNHEY and SVGAGI. Trimming removed 0 bases from V and 10 bases from J, with 10 bases in between. The CDR3 coding sequence is TGTGCCAGCAGTTACTCCCGGGAGAGATCACCCCTCCACTTT. It translates to CASSYSRERSPLHF.